A single sample gave rise to the 13 T cell receptor beta chains below, sequenced in a study of blood T cells in healthy people across ages. Together with a sample-barcoded 5' primer, a J-beta primer mix was included in a second PCR lasting roughly 6 to 12 cycles. TCRdb re-called the 5' RACE reads through MiXCR, storing one row per CDR3 protein. The table lists 1.5 million to 2 million distinct CDR3 sequences, around half of them singletons. Sequenced: blood. These receptors were collected from a woman between 35 and 50 years old in good health.

CDR3 sequence reads: CASSLGSRLAGGPMTKNIQYF. Written as DNA, the CDR3 is TGTGCCAGCAGTTTAGGTTCCCGACTAGCGGGGGGGCCTATGACCAAAAACATTCAGTACTTC. The V call is TRBV28, the J call TRBJ2-4; 14 bases map to TRBD2. Germline V gene sequence: CDR1 MDHEN, CDR2 SYDVKM. The CDR3 length is 21 residues. The junction had 14 bases not matched to a gene; V was cut back by 2 bases and J by 2 bases. Complete variable domain (other parts from reference TRBV28 and TRBJ2-4): DVKVTQSSRYLVKRTGEKVFLECVQDMDHENMFWYRQDPGLGLRLIYFSYDVKMKEKGDIPEGYSVSREKKERFSLILESASTNQTSMYLCASSLGSRLAGGPMTKNIQYFGAGTRLSVL.

The chain has TRBV12-3 or TRBV12-4 and TRBJ2-3; 8 bases match TRBD2. This CDR3 contains 13 residues. J lost 5 bases, V lost 7 bases, and 5 bases had no gene match. Here the CDR3 DNA reads TGTGCCAGCAATGCGGGGGGAGAAGATACGCAGTATTTT. Its protein is CASNAGGEDTQYF.

This clonotype was observed a handful of times. J is TRBJ2-5 and V is TRBV9, with TRBD2 matching 14 bases. There are 16 residues in the CDR3. Trimming took 0 bases from V and 5 from J; bases not matched to a gene: 3. CDR1 and CDR2 from the germline V gene are SGDLS and YYNGEE. The CDR3 coding sequence is TGTGCCAGCAGCGTAGGACTAGCGGGGGGGCCGGAGACCCAGTACTTC. This translates into CASSVGLAGGPETQYF.

This clonotype was observed a single time. The chain links TRBV7-9 to TRBJ2-5, with TRBD1 as a possible D gene (6 bases). Deletions cut 5 bases from V and 4 bases from J, with 11 bases between. The CDR3 runs to 13 residues. Germline CDR1 is SEHNR and CDR2 is FQNEAQ (reference sequence). The CDR3 here is CASSVDRIETQYF. The CDR3 bases are TGTGCCAGCAGCGTAGACAGGATAGAGACCCAGTACTTC.

This clonotype occurred a few times. This rearrangement joins TRBV12-3 or TRBV12-4 to TRBJ2-7; TRBD1 matches 9 bases. V was clipped by 7 bases and J by 1 base; unmatched bases: 8. The CDR3 covers 15 residues. The CDR3, as DNA: TGTGCCAGCACCTTGGGGACAGGGATTTCCTACGAGCAGTACTTC. Amino acids: CASTLGTGISYEQYF.

This rearrangement joins TRBV4-3 to TRBJ2-7; D is unresolved. Germline V gene lookup returns CDR1 LGHNA and CDR2 YSLEER. The CDR3 has 15 residues. Trimming took 0 bases from V and 2 from J, leaving 11 bases between them. The CDR3 DNA reads TGCGCCAGCAGCCAAGATCGCCAGGCCGCCTACGAGCAGTACTTC. Its translation: CASSQDRQAAYEQYF.

Note on this clonotype: Germline and junction disagree at one end, which may indicate a read error. The J gene is TRBJ2-6, the V gene TRBV4-2; D uncertain. The length of the CDR3 is 15 residues. The V gene's germline CDR1 is LGHNA and CDR2 YNFKEQ. In nucleotides, the CDR3 is TGTGCCAGCAGCCAAGGGACCTCTGAGGCCAACGTCCTGACTTTC. It encodes CASSQGTSEANVLTF.

The rearrangement links TRBV4-1 to TRBJ1-2, with 8 positions matching TRBD1. The V and J ends lost 1 base and 0 bases, in that order; junction bases with no gene match: 7. Germline assignment: CDR1 MGHRA and CDR2 YSYEKL. The CDR3 is 17 amino acids. The CDR3 reads CASSQVQPGQANYGYTF. DNA of the CDR3: TGCGCCAGCAGCCAAGTACAGCCGGGACAGGCTAACTATGGCTACACCTTC.

The V and J genes are TRBV2 and TRBJ2-5; a possible D gene is TRBD1 (6 bases). The J call may be mistaken, given a closer DNA end match to TRBJ2-4. Germline values: CDR1 SNHLY, CDR2 FYNNEI. The CDR3 consists of 13 residues. CDR3 sequence (DNA): TGTGCCAGCACAGGGGCGGACAAAAACATTCAGTACTTC. It codes for CASTGADKNIQYF.

This clonotype was seen just once. The CDR3 loop is CASSVGTGTSGATYEQYF. DNA of the CDR3: TGTGCCAGCAGCGTAGGGACTGGGACTAGCGGGGCGACTTACGAGCAGTACTTC. The genes are TRBV9 and TRBJ2-7, with TRBD2 matching 13 bases. V lost 0 bases, J lost 4 bases, and 10 bases stayed unmatched. This CDR3 comprises 18 residues. The germline gives CDR1 SGDLS, CDR2 YYNGEE.

In regard to this clonotype: This may come from a read error, since a much larger clone is one base off. This chain connects TRBV28 to TRBJ2-7; 9 nucleotides match TRBD1. Germline CDR1 MDHEN, CDR2 SYDVKM. The CDR3 consists of 15 residues. V dropped 2 bases and J dropped 3; count of bases not matched to a gene: 5. In DNA, the CDR3 is TGTGCCAGCAGTTTAGATACAGGGGGCGTCTACGAGCAGTACTTC. Translating it yields CASSLDTGGVYEQYF.

The chain uses TRBV12-3 or TRBV12-4 and TRBJ2-2; D not certain. CDR3 length: 13 amino acids. Trimming pared 5 bases from V and 2 bases from J, leaving 6 bases between. This CDR3 reads CASSPSNTGELFF. DNA of the CDR3: TGTGCCAGCAGTCCGAGTAACACCGGGGAGCTGTTTTTT.

In DNA, the CDR3 is TGTGCCAGCAGCCGGATAATAAGATCGACTGGCAGGGAGACCCAGTACTTC. This codes for CASSRIIRSTGRETQYF. The chain employs TRBV7-2 and TRBJ2-5; no reliable D call. The V gene lost 5 bases and the J gene lost 5 bases, with 24 bases spanning the gap. This CDR3 has 17 amino acids. Germline CDR1 reads SGHTA; CDR2 reads FQGNSA.